The rows below give T cell receptor beta chains drawn from one sample of a study of cytomegalovirus exposure and HLA in healthy donors. Data came from immunoSEQ multiplex PCR; TCRdb stores just in-frame clones and leaves some out. The sample holds almost 200,000 clones, around 80% seen once. Sequencing input: PBMCs. Receptor source: a man aged 30-40 years in good health and CMV-seronegative. Each CDR3 is given with its conserved first and last residue. D genes are given only for firm matches. A row's size may be missing; if present it is once, few, many or a size class.

d_call	v_call	clone_size	j_call	cdr3_length	cdr3_aa	cdr3_nt
-	TRBV5-6	few	TRBJ1-1	14	CASSLAYGRTEAFF	TGTGCCAGCAGCTTGGCCTACGGTCGCACTGAAGCTTTCTTT
TRBD2	TRBV5-1	-	TRBJ2-7	15	CASSDFSGRADEQYF	TGCGCCAGCAGCGACTTCAGCGGGAGGGCCGACGAGCAGTACTTC
TRBD2	TRBV5-4	-	TRBJ2-3	17	CASRSSGRGSRTDTQYF	TGTGCCAGCAGATCTAGCGGGAGGGGAAGCCGCACAGATACGCAGTATTTT
TRBD2	TRBV9	-	TRBJ2-2	16	CASSVSGRTNTGELFF	TGTGCCAGCAGCGTTAGCGGGAGGACCAACACCGGGGAGCTGTTTTTT
TRBD1	TRBV18	-	TRBJ2-3	15	CASSPTDRATDTQYF	TGTGCCAGCTCCCCTACCGACAGGGCCACAGATACGCAGTATTTT
-	TRBV25-1	-	TRBJ1-1	15	CASSDPQGSNTEAFF	TGTGCCAGCAGTGACCCACAGGGTTCGAACACTGAAGCTTTCTTT
TRBD1	TRBV9	-	TRBJ1-1	13	CASSLRGQGEAFF	TGTGCCAGCAGCCTTCGCGGACAGGGGGAAGCTTTCTTT
-	TRBV5-5	few	TRBJ2-7	13	CASSWTASAEQYF	TGTGCCAGCAGCTGGACAGCCTCCGCCGAGCAGTACTTC
TRBD2	TRBV5-1	-	TRBJ2-7	16	CASSLVAGGPPYEQYF	TGCGCCAGCAGCTTGGTTGCGGGAGGGCCCCCCTACGAGCAGTACTTC
TRBD2	TRBV5-1	-	TRBJ2-7	19	CASSLYGLAGGISSYEQYF	TGCGCCAGCAGCTTGTACGGGCTAGCGGGAGGCATAAGCTCCTACGAGCAGTACTTC
TRBD2	TRBV19	-	TRBJ2-1	19	CATKRITGSSGSRNNEQFF	TGTGCCACCAAACGAATAACGGGCTCTAGCGGGAGTCGGAACAATGAGCAGTTCTTC
TRBD1	TRBV18	-	TRBJ1-1	15	CASSPKGQGNTEAFF	TGTGCCAGCTCACCAAAGGGACAGGGGAACACTGAAGCTTTCTTT
TRBD2	TRBV11-3	-	TRBJ2-2	16	CASSSPTSGTTGELFF	TGTGCCAGCAGCTCGCCCACTAGCGGGACCACCGGGGAGCTGTTTTTT
-	TRBV5-1	few	TRBJ2-7	16	CASSPRGGPISYEQYF	TGCGCCAGCAGTCCTAGGGGGGGGCCTATATCCTACGAGCAGTACTTC
-	TRBV11-2	-	TRBJ2-2	12	CGGGSLTGELFF	TGTGGCGGGGGCAGTCTCACCGGGGAGCTGTTTTTT
-	TRBV6-4	few	TRBJ1-2	14	CASSQTPIGYGYTF	TGTGCCAGCAGTCAAACTCCCATCGGCTATGGCTACACCTTC
-	TRBV19	-	TRBJ2-7	16	CASSIDLGLRSYEQYF	TGTGCCAGTAGTATCGACCTGGGACTTCGCTCCTACGAGCAGTACTTC
-	TRBV14	once	TRBJ2-6	17	CASSFRGGVPGANVLTF	TGTGCCAGCAGCTTCCGTGGGGGCGTACCTGGGGCCAACGTCCTGACTTTC
-	TRBV12-1	-	TRBJ1-2	19	CASSFNCIRDRRANYGYTF	TGTGCCAGCAGCTTTAACTGCATCCGGGACAGGAGGGCTAACTATGGCTACACCTTC
-	TRBV5-1	-	TRBJ2-3	11	CASSLEDTQYF	TGCGCCAGCAGCCTAGAAGATACGCAGTATTTT
TRBD2	TRBV5-5	-	TRBJ2-1	15	CASSLGLGGFNEQFF	TGTGCCAGCAGCTTGGGTTTGGGAGGGTTCAATGAGCAGTTCTTC
-	TRBV27	few	TRBJ1-1	15	CASSLSAVPNTEAFF	TGTGCCAGCAGTTTATCAGCGGTACCGAACACTGAAGCTTTCTTT
-	TRBV4-1	-	TRBJ2-1	16	CASRADRVSSYNEQFF	TGCGCCAGCAGGGCGGACAGAGTGAGCTCCTACAATGAGCAGTTCTTC
-	TRBV5-6	-	TRBJ2-1	17	CASSLGGPRRFVNEQFF	TGTGCCAGCAGCTTGGGCGGGCCTAGGCGGTTTGTCAATGAGCAGTTCTTC
-	TRBV4-1	-	TRBJ1-1	15	CASSQDLGMNTEAFF	TGCGCCAGCAGCCAGGACTTGGGGATGAACACTGAAGCTTTCTTT
TRBD2	TRBV9	once	TRBJ2-1	15	CASIPSGRSDNEQFF	TGTGCCAGCATCCCAAGCGGGAGGTCGGACAATGAGCAGTTCTTC
TRBD2	TRBV18	-	TRBJ2-3	15	CASSLLSGSTDTQYF	TGTGCCAGCTCACTTCTTAGCGGGAGCACAGATACGCAGTATTTT
-	TRBV28	-	TRBJ2-7	12	CASSLIYYEQYF	TGTGCCAGCAGTTTAATCTACTACGAGCAGTACTTC
TRBD2	TRBV6-5	-	TRBJ2-7	16	CASSYSNLAGSYEQYF	TGTGCCAGCAGTTACTCGAATCTAGCGGGTTCCTACGAGCAGTACTTC
-	TRBV28	-	TRBJ1-5	15	CASSYQDYSNQPQHF	TGTGCCAGCAGTTATCAGGATTATAGCAATCAGCCCCAGCATTTT
-	TRBV10-3	-	TRBJ2-7	15	CAISGGGGDGFEQYF	TGTGCCATCAGTGGGGGAGGTGGGGACGGTTTCGAGCAGTACTTC
TRBD1	TRBV29-1	-	TRBJ1-4	13	CSGVLGQPLVMFF	TGCAGCGGGGTTTTGGGACAGCCATTAGTGATGTTTTTT
-	TRBV15	-	TRBJ1-1	15	CATSRRGSLNTEAFF	TGTGCCACCAGCAGAAGAGGCAGTTTGAACACTGAAGCTTTCTTT
-	TRBV5-4	-	TRBJ2-7	11	CASRRDYEQYF	TGTGCCAGCAGACGAGACTACGAGCAGTACTTC
-	TRBV28	-	TRBJ1-2	13	CASSLTQGYGYTF	TGTGCCAGCAGTTTAACACAGGGCTATGGCTACACCTTC
TRBD2	TRBV7-6	-	TRBJ2-3	16	CASSLTLAAGTDTQYF	TGTGCCAGCAGCCTCACACTAGCGGCGGGCACAGATACGCAGTATTTT
TRBD1	TRBV7-6	-	TRBJ2-5	15	CASSLVAGGVETQYF	TGTGCCAGCAGCTTAGTCGCAGGGGGCGTTGAGACCCAGTACTTC
-	TRBV10-1	-	TRBJ2-5	13	CASSGTGQETQYF	TGCGCCAGCAGCGGGACTGGCCAAGAGACCCAGTACTTC
-	TRBV5-4	-	TRBJ2-5	15	CASSPGGGKGETQYF	TGTGCCAGCAGCCCGGGGGGCGGGAAGGGGGAGACCCAGTACTTC
TRBD2	TRBV2	-	TRBJ2-1	15	CASMRGLARNNEQFF	TGTGCCAGCATGAGGGGACTAGCCAGGAACAATGAGCAGTTCTTC
TRBD1	TRBV11-1	-	TRBJ2-7	14	CASSRTGDFNEQYF	TGTGCCAGCAGCCGGACAGGGGATTTCAACGAGCAGTACTTC
TRBD2	TRBV7-6	few	TRBJ2-1	17	CASSALFLAGGGNEQFF	TGTGCCAGCAGCGCCCTGTTTTTGGCGGGAGGGGGTAATGAGCAGTTCTTC
TRBD1	TRBV11-3	-	TRBJ2-1	18	CASSPGQDKAPRYNEQFF	TGTGCCAGCAGCCCTGGACAGGACAAAGCCCCCAGGTACAATGAGCAGTTCTTC
-	TRBV5-5	-	TRBJ2-5	14	CASSLGAGPETQYF	TGTGCCAGCAGCTTGGGGGCAGGGCCAGAGACCCAGTACTTC
-	TRBV19	-	TRBJ1-1	17	CASSVWNRFTRGTEAFF	TGTGCCAGTAGTGTCTGGAACAGATTTACCCGGGGGACTGAAGCTTTCTTT
-	TRBV6-6	-	TRBJ2-3	14	CASSPSGSTDTQYF	TGTGCCAGCAGCCCCAGCGGGAGCACAGATACGCAGTATTTT
TRBD2	TRBV4-1	few	TRBJ2-1	15	CASSPRTSRYNEQFF	TGCGCCAGCAGCCCCAGGACTAGCAGGTACAATGAGCAGTTCTTC
-	TRBV4-1	-	TRBJ2-6	16	CASSQDEGTGANVLTF	TGCGCCAGCAGCCAAGACGAGGGTACCGGGGCCAACGTCCTGACTTTC
TRBD1	TRBV6-1	few	TRBJ2-7	15	CASTGLGQGSYEQYF	TGTGCCAGCACCGGGCTGGGACAGGGGAGCTACGAGCAGTACTTC
TRBD1	TRBV6-5	once	TRBJ2-7	11	CASSDRVEQYF	TGTGCCAGCAGTGACAGGGTCGAGCAGTACTTC
-	TRBV4-2	-	TRBJ1-6	15	CASSQVGSQGWYLHF	TGTGCCAGCAGCCAAGTAGGTAGTCAGGGCTGGTACCTCCACTTT
TRBD1	TRBV6-4	-	TRBJ1-5	19	CASSDSRETGYSISQPQHF	TGTGCCAGCAGTGACTCGAGGGAGACAGGGTATTCGATTAGCCAGCCCCAGCATTTT
TRBD1	TRBV4-1	-	TRBJ1-4	20	CASSQTAWGFRGNDNEKLFF	TGCGCCAGCAGCCAAACCGCCTGGGGGTTCAGGGGGAATGATAATGAAAAACTGTTTTTT
-	TRBV30	-	TRBJ1-5	15	CAWDQGPRGNQPQHF	TGTGCCTGGGACCAGGGGCCGCGAGGCAATCAGCCCCAGCATTTT
-	TRBV5-8	-	TRBJ2-7	12	CASSLLAHEQYF	TGTGCCAGCAGCTTGCTAGCCCACGAGCAGTACTTC
TRBD1	TRBV29-1	-	TRBJ1-1	15	CSAESGQGMNTEAFF	TGCAGCGCTGAGTCGGGACAGGGTATGAACACTGAAGCTTTCTTT
TRBD2	TRBV7-3	-	TRBJ2-2	17	CASTRALAGANTGELFF	TGTGCCAGCACCCGAGCCCTAGCGGGGGCGAACACCGGGGAGCTGTTTTTT
-	TRBV7-9	-	TRBJ2-1	15	CASSLGAGEYNEQFF	TGTGCCAGCAGCCTGGGGGCGGGGGAGTACAATGAGCAGTTCTTC
-	TRBV10-1	few	TRBJ2-5	13	CASSQNLQETQYF	TGCGCCAGCAGTCAAAACTTGCAAGAGACCCAGTACTTC
-	TRBV6-6	-	TRBJ1-2	13	CASSYSVGDGYTF	TGTGCCAGCAGTTACTCGGTGGGCGATGGCTACACCTTC